The 17 T cell receptor beta chains in this list originate from one sample, sequenced in a study of metastatic and nonmetastatic thyroid tumors. Every patient was untreated before thyroid surgery. TCRdb ran MiXCR on the PCR reads. The sample yields approximately 60,000 clones, under 30% seen once. Sequencing used blood. The receptors shown here come from a female donor with papillary thyroid cancer or a benign thyroid nodule (not recorded which). Some clones in this sample may be carry-over from other donors' samples.

This clone was detected many times. In DNA, the CDR3 is TGCGCCAGCAGCTTGGTCCTCGGGGAGCTGTTTTTT. Translation gives CASSLVLGELFF. The chain carries TRBV5-1 and TRBJ2-2; D call uncertain. V was pared by 0 bases and J by 7 bases, with 4 bases between. The CDR3 loop spans 12 amino acids. Per the germline V gene, CDR1 is SGHRS and CDR2 is YFSETQ.

This clone is judged medium-sized. This rearrangement joins TRBV12-3 or TRBV12-4 to TRBJ2-7; D could derive from TRBD1 or TRBD2 (5 bases each). The length of the CDR3 is 13 residues. V lost 4 bases and J 7 bases, leaving 14 bases between the germline ends. As DNA, the CDR3 is TGTGCCAGCAGTTCGGGACCAGAATTGGAGCAGTACTTC. Protein: CASSSGPELEQYF.

At least ten counts were recorded for this clone. The junction departs from germline at one end; a sequencing error may be responsible. V usage is TRBV3-1 and J usage is TRBJ2-1; TRBD2 matches at 13 bases. The CDR3 runs to 16 residues. Germline CDR1 reads LGHDT; CDR2 reads YNNKEL (reference sequence). The CDR3 DNA is TGTGCCAGCAGCCAAGATGTGGGACTAGCGGGAAATGAGCAGCTCTTC. Residues: CASSQDVGLAGNEQLF.

The gene calls are TRBV11-2 and TRBJ1-2, with D unclear. This CDR3 has 13 residues. Trimming pared 1 base from V and 2 bases from J, leaving 5 bases between. The germline CDR1 and CDR2 sequences are SGHAT and FQNNGV. In DNA form, the CDR3 reads TGTGCCAGCAGCTTAGTCAGAAACTATGGCTACACCTTC. Its protein product is CASSLVRNYGYTF.

This clone was counted between two and nine times. The CDR3 coding sequence is TGTGCCTGGAGTACGTACAGCACCGGGGAGCTGTTTTTT. This gives the protein CAWSTYSTGELFF. The J gene is TRBJ2-2, the V gene TRBV30; no clear D gene. CDR1 GTSNPN and CDR2 SVGIG come from the germline V gene (reference sequence). V lost 2 bases to trimming and J lost 4 bases, with 8 bases between them. The CDR3 runs 13 residues.

This clone was seen a single time. The chain recombines TRBV29-1 with TRBJ2-1; D not certain. Trimming cost V 5 bases and J 4 bases, with 21 bases left between them. Germline V lookup: CDR1 SQVTM, CDR2 ANQGSEA. This CDR3 comprises 16 residues. CDR3 DNA: TGCAGCGTTAATAGTGGAACCCCAAAAAGATACAATGAGCAGTTCTTC. Translating it yields CSVNSGTPKRYNEQFF.

CDR3 sequence (DNA): TGTGCCAGCAGCCAAGTGTACGAGGGGGCGGGGTACGAGCAGTACTTC. As protein: CASSQVYEGAGYEQYF. This chain uses TRBV3-1 with TRBJ2-7; perhaps TRBD1 as D (7 bases). The CDR3 contains 16 residues. Looked up from germline, CDR1 is LGHDT and CDR2 is YNNKEL (reference sequence). The germline V and J ends were trimmed by 1 base and 4 bases, with 17 bases remaining between them.

The chain uses TRBV27 and TRBJ2-1; tentatively, D is TRBD1 or TRBD2 (5 bases each). CDR3 length equals 16 residues. V was trimmed by 5 bases and J by 8 bases, leaving 22 bases between them. CDR1 is MNHEY and CDR2 is SMNVEV in the germline V gene (reference sequence). The CDR3 sequence is CASSAPTGTVVDEQFF. The CDR3 nucleotides read TGTGCCAGCAGTGCCCCGACCGGGACCGTAGTGGATGAGCAGTTCTTC.

This CDR3 is CASIPSGNYEQFF. The CDR3 DNA reads TGTGCCAGCATCCCTAGCGGGAACTATGAGCAGTTCTTC. The chain is built from TRBV5-5 and TRBJ2-1, with TRBD2 matching over 9 bases. CDR3 length: 13 amino acids. Germline CDR1 is SGHKS and CDR2 is YYEKEE (reference sequence). J was trimmed by 8 bases and V by 6 bases; bases with no gene match: 6. The whole variable domain, remainder taken from reference TRBV5-5 and TRBJ2-1, is DAGVTQSPTHLIKTRGQQVTLRCSPISGHKSVSWYQQVLGQGPQFIFQYYEKEERGRGNFPDRFSARQFPNYSSELNVNALLLGDSALYLCASIPSGNYEQFFGPGTRLTVL.

This clone was seen a handful of times. The rearrangement joins TRBV30 to TRBJ2-1, with 13 bases lining up with TRBD2. V was pared by 0 bases and J by 5 bases, with 4 bases of the junction left unmatched. The CDR3 is 16 residues long. Per the germline V gene, CDR1 is GTSNPN and CDR2 is SVGIG (reference sequence). The CDR3 spells CAWSVRGLAGDNEQFF. The CDR3 DNA reads TGTGCCTGGAGTGTACGAGGACTAGCGGGAGACAATGAGCAGTTCTTC.

The CDR3 loop is CSASSGRAHGYTF. In DNA, the CDR3 is TGCAGTGCTAGTTCGGGCAGGGCCCATGGCTACACCTTC. J is TRBJ1-2 and V is TRBV20-1; TRBD1 might be the D (5 bases). Per the germline V gene, CDR1 is DFQATT and CDR2 is SNEGSKA (reference sequence). Between the trimmed V and J ends, which lost 3 bases and 6 bases, there was a span of 14 bases. The CDR3 has 13 amino acids.

This clone was seen more than once but under ten times. The V call is TRBV30, the J call TRBJ1-4; D is possibly TRBD1 (6 bases). This CDR3 is 15 amino acids long. Trimming took off 1 base at V and 3 bases at J, with 12 bases between the two ends. Germline V lookup: CDR1 GTSNPN, CDR2 SVGIG (reference sequence). CDR3 loop: CAWSGDIAANEKLFF. In nucleotides, the CDR3 is TGTGCCTGGAGTGGGGACATCGCGGCTAATGAAAAACTGTTTTTT.

This clone was seen more than once but under ten times. At one of its ends the junction is not consistent with the germline gene, which may arise from a read error. The rearrangement joins TRBV28 to TRBJ1-4; the match to TRBD1 covers 7 bases. CDR1 and CDR2 (germline): MDHEN, SYDVKM. This CDR3 has 12 residues. The CDR3 region is CASSSTGRDWLF. The CDR3 DNA reads as TGTGCCAGCAGTTCGACAGGGAGAGACTGGCTTTTT.

This clone was observed at least ten times. The chain has TRBV20-1 and TRBJ2-1; D is perhaps TRBD2 (6 bases). The V end lost 0 bases, the J end lost 3 bases, and 15 bases lay between the germline ends. The germline V gene encodes CDR1 DFQATT and CDR2 SNEGSKA (reference sequence). The CDR3 has 16 amino acids. CDR3 nucleotide sequence: TGCAGTGCTAGAGATCTGGGGACTTTCAACTACAATGAGCAGTTCTTC. Protein product: CSARDLGTFNYNEQFF.

The chain has TRBV12-3 or TRBV12-4 and TRBJ1-1, with D tentatively TRBD1 (5 bases). V gave up 8 bases and J gave up 5 bases, with 15 bases separating them. This CDR3 is built from 13 residues. As DNA, the CDR3 is TGTGCCAGCTCAGACAGCATGGGAACTGAAGCTTTCTTT. It encodes CASSDSMGTEAFF.

This clone was seen a handful of times. This chain uses TRBV20-1 with TRBJ2-1, with 7 bases fitting TRBD1. The CDR3 loop spans 14 amino acids. Germline trimming cut 4 bases from V and 4 bases from J; bases unmatched to any gene: 7. Germline lookup yields CDR1 DFQATT and CDR2 SNEGSKA (reference sequence). CDR3 loop: CSAMTGQKYNEQFF. DNA of the CDR3: TGCAGTGCTATGACAGGGCAAAAATACAATGAGCAGTTCTTC.

Only a few counts were recorded for this clone. The gene calls are TRBV19 and TRBJ1-5, with D unclear. V gave up 5 bases and J gave up 0 bases, with 11 bases separating them. Germline CDR1 and CDR2: LNHDA and SQIVND (reference sequence). This CDR3 comprises 15 residues. This chain's CDR3 is CASSYRSGSNQPQHF. In nucleotides, the CDR3 is TGTGCCAGTAGTTATCGGAGCGGTAGCAATCAGCCCCAGCATTTT.